This T cell receptor beta chain comes out of a study of blood T cell repertoires in COVID-19. Study information: There were acute and convalescent COVID-19 samples, and they came from the United States, Italy and Spain. Sources were T cells, B-cell-depleted T cells, or PBMCs; the material itself was cDNA or gDNA.

Authors' analysis steps: Nucleated cell number was recorded as an estimate derived from reference gene primer amplification. Using immunoSEQ multiplex PCR, the repertoire was profiled, and TCRdb retains in-frame clones only, with some absent. V and J calls and clone size are as listed in that table; D and trimming were resolved from the DNA. The sample carries around 190,000 clones, 65% to 80% recorded once. Cohort assignment relied on participant-reported clinical history. CDR3 length: 14 amino acids. CDR1 SGHDT and CDR2 YYEEEE come from the germline V gene. Trimming took off 9 bases at V and 1 base at J, with 11 bases between the two ends.

The source is a woman aged 50 to 60 with acute COVID-19. V gene TRBV5-6 combines with J gene TRBJ1-6, with a tentative D call TRBD1 (6 bases). Sequencing was performed on PBMCs or T cells enriched from blood (not recorded which). The CDR3 here is CATNQGSYNSPLHF. The CDR3 nucleotides are TGTGCCACCAATCAGGGGTCCTATAATTCACCCCTCCACTTT.